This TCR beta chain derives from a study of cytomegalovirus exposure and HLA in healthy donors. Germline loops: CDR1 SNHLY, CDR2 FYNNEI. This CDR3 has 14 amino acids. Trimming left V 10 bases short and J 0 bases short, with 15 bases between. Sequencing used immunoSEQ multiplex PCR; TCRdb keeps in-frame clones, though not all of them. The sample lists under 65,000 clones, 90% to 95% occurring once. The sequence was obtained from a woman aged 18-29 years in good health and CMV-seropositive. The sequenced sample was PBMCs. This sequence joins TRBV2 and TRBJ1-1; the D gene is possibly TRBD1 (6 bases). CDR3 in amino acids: CATKTGLVNTEAFF. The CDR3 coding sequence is TGTGCCACCAAAACAGGGCTGGTGAACACTGAAGCTTTCTTT. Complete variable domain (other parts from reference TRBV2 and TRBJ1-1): EPEVTQTPSHQVTQMGQEVILRCVPISNHLYFYWYRQILGQKVEFLVSFYNNEISEKSEIFDDQFSVERPDGSNFTLKIRSTKLEDSAMYFCATKTGLVNTEAFFGQGTRLTVV.